Listed below are T cell receptor beta chains from one sample, sequenced in a study of cytotoxic CD8 clonotypes in ibrutinib-treated CLL. The assay was immunoSEQ multiplex PCR, and TCRdb's table has in-frame clones only and misses some. The sample lists about 130,000 clones; over 60% were seen once. The sequencing used PBMCs, collected after 12 months of ibrutinib treatment. The receptors were gathered from a human donor with chronic lymphocytic leukemia. CDR3s include the opening cysteine and the closing phenylalanine or tryptophan. The order of the fields is V gene, J gene, CDR3 length, D gene, clone size, CDR3 protein, CDR3 DNA. The D gene is left open where the match is weak. Only some rows state a clone size, as once, few, many or a class for expanded clones.

TRBV9	TRBJ1-3	16	.	.	CASSRPGLRSGNTIYF	TGTGCCAGCAGCAGACCGGGACTGCGCTCTGGAAACACCATATATTTT
TRBV15	TRBJ2-7	16	TRBD1	.	CATSRDGGQGSYEQYF	TGTGCCACCAGCAGAGATGGGGGACAGGGGTCCTACGAGCAGTACTTC
TRBV7-2	TRBJ2-7	14	TRBD1	.	CASSLQGARYEQYF	TGTGCCAGCAGCTTACAGGGGGCGCGGTACGAGCAGTACTTC
TRBV5-4	TRBJ2-1	15	.	.	CASSRDGVASNEQFF	TGTGCCAGCAGTCGCGACGGTGTTGCTAGCAATGAGCAGTTCTTC
TRBV25-1	TRBJ1-1	15	.	few	CASSAYRGPNTEAFF	TGTGCCAGCTCGGCGTACCGGGGACCGAACACTGAAGCTTTCTTT
TRBV6-1	TRBJ2-1	15	TRBD1	.	CASSETGYRGNEQFF	TGTGCCAGCAGTGAAACAGGGTACAGGGGGAATGAGCAGTTCTTC
TRBV29-1	TRBJ2-1	12	.	.	CSVVNLDNEQFF	TGCAGCGTTGTTAACCTAGACAATGAGCAGTTCTTC
TRBV6-4	TRBJ1-2	14	TRBD1	.	CASSYAQGAEGYTF	TGTGCCAGCAGCTACGCGCAGGGGGCGGAAGGCTACACCTTC
TRBV28	TRBJ2-7	13	TRBD1	.	CASSWGQLYEQYF	TGTGCCAGCAGTTGGGGACAGCTCTACGAGCAGTACTTC
TRBV27	TRBJ1-2	14	.	.	CASSFDRSGYGYTF	TGTGCCAGCAGTTTCGACAGGTCTGGGTATGGCTACACCTTC
TRBV27	TRBJ1-2	14	.	.	CASSSWGIGYGYTF	TGTGCCAGCAGTTCATGGGGGATCGGCTATGGCTACACCTTC
TRBV28	TRBJ1-2	13	TRBD1	.	CASNKGGTYGYTF	TGTGCCAGCAATAAAGGGGGCACCTATGGCTACACCTTC
TRBV9	TRBJ2-7	14	.	.	CASSVDDAGLEQYF	TGTGCCAGCAGCGTAGATGATGCGGGACTCGAGCAGTACTTC
TRBV19	TRBJ2-7	14	TRBD1	few	CASSGRDRRYEQYF	TGTGCCAGTAGTGGCCGGGACAGGCGCTACGAGCAGTACTTC
TRBV7-8	TRBJ1-2	14	.	.	CASSQPTANYGYTF	TGTGCCAGCAGCCAACCGACAGCTAACTATGGCTACACCTTC
TRBV11-3	TRBJ2-1	15	TRBD2	.	CASSLGSSGIDEQFF	TGTGCCAGCAGCTTAGGCTCTAGCGGGATCGATGAGCAGTTCTTC
TRBV6-1	TRBJ1-1	10	.	.	CASRDSEAFF	TGTGCCAGCAGAGACAGTGAAGCTTTCTTT
TRBV10-3	TRBJ1-2	14	.	.	CAISETVAGLGYTF	TGTGCCATCAGTGAGACGGTGGCAGGCCTTGGCTACACCTTC
TRBV14	TRBJ1-2	13	.	.	CASSLGLTSGYTF	TGTGCCAGCAGCTTAGGCCTAACGAGTGGCTACACCTTC
TRBV5-4	TRBJ2-3	16	TRBD2	few	CASSLALAGSTDTQYF	TGTGCCAGCAGCTTGGCACTAGCGGGTAGCACAGATACGCAGTATTTT
TRBV4-1	TRBJ2-7	16	.	.	CASSQATGTAATWQYF	TGCGCCAGCAGCCAAGCCACAGGGACCGCCGCCACATGGCAGTACTTC
TRBV27	TRBJ2-5	16	.	.	CASRMRGTLGQETQYF	TGTGCCAGCAGGATGAGGGGGACTTTGGGGCAAGAGACCCAGTACTTC
TRBV28	TRBJ2-1	14	TRBD2	.	CASSFVAGVGEQFF	TGTGCCAGCAGTTTTGTGGCGGGAGTGGGTGAGCAGTTCTTC
TRBV7-2	TRBJ1-2	14	.	.	CASSLEGFVYGYTF	TGTGCCAGCAGCTTAGAAGGGTTCGTCTATGGCTACACCTTC
TRBV19	TRBJ1-5	13	.	few	CASSINGNQPQHF	TGTGCCAGTAGTATTAATGGCAATCAGCCCCAGCATTTT
TRBV5-1	TRBJ1-4	16	.	.	CASSLLSGATNEKLFF	TGCGCCAGCAGCTTGCTGTCGGGGGCAACTAATGAAAAACTGTTTTTT
TRBV10-3	TRBJ1-1	13	.	.	CAISDGGHPEAFF	TGTGCCATCAGTGACGGGGGCCATCCTGAAGCTTTCTTT
TRBV5-6	TRBJ2-2	13	.	.	CASSLPGGGELFF	TGTGCCAGCAGCTTGCCCGGAGGAGGGGAGCTGTTTTTT
TRBV27	TRBJ2-1	13	.	few	CASSFSSSIEQFF	TGTGCCAGCAGTTTTAGTTCCTCCATCGAGCAGTTCTTC
TRBV29-1	TRBJ2-1	15	TRBD2	.	CSVEGGTSGYNEQFF	TGCAGCGTTGAGGGTGGGACTAGCGGCTACAATGAGCAGTTCTTC
TRBV27	TRBJ2-7	14	.	.	CASSFRDGSYEQYF	TGTGCCAGCAGTTTTAGGGACGGCTCCTACGAGCAGTACTTC
TRBV5-6	TRBJ2-5	14	.	.	CASSARARSETQYF	TGTGCCAGCAGCGCACGCGCCAGATCAGAGACCCAGTACTTC
TRBV18	TRBJ1-3	14	.	.	CASSPGPPGNTIYF	TGTGCCAGCTCACCCGGACCTCCTGGAAACACCATATATTTT
TRBV27	TRBJ2-1	13	.	.	CASSFRDYNEQFF	TGTGCCAGCAGTTTCAGGGACTACAATGAGCAGTTCTTC
TRBV11-2	TRBJ2-1	17	.	.	CASSLRVSRASYNEQFF	TGTGCCAGCAGCTTACGCGTGAGCAGAGCCTCCTACAATGAGCAGTTCTTC
TRBV19	TRBJ1-2	13	.	.	CASSIRTHYGYTF	TGTGCCAGTAGTATTAGGACCCACTATGGCTACACCTTC
TRBV30	TRBJ2-7	13	.	.	CAWSTRSDYEQYF	TGTGCCTGGAGCACCCGCTCAGACTACGAGCAGTACTTC
TRBV14	TRBJ2-3	14	.	.	CASSQGGGVDTQYF	TGTGCCAGCAGCCAAGGCGGAGGGGTAGATACGCAGTATTTT
TRBV9	TRBJ2-5	13	.	.	CASSGSTQETQYF	TGTGCCAGCAGCGGATCCACCCAAGAGACCCAGTACTTC
TRBV30	TRBJ2-1	15	TRBD1	.	CAWSSVGQVYNEQFF	TGTGCCTGGAGTTCAGTGGGACAGGTCTACAATGAGCAGTTCTTC
TRBV7-2	TRBJ1-5	15	.	.	CASSLVASSNQPQHF	TGTGCCAGCAGCTTAGTCGCGAGTAGCAATCAGCCCCAGCATTTT
TRBV5-1	TRBJ2-1	17	TRBD2	.	CASSQAPSGRPASEQFF	TGCGCCAGCAGTCAAGCTCCTAGCGGGAGGCCCGCCAGTGAGCAGTTCTTC
TRBV30	TRBJ1-1	12	.	once	CAWQGANTEAFF	TGTGCCTGGCAGGGTGCGAACACTGAAGCTTTCTTT
TRBV5-4	TRBJ2-3	17	TRBD2	few	CASSVRRLAGPTDTQYF	TGTGCCAGCAGCGTTCGTAGGCTAGCGGGACCCACAGATACGCAGTATTTT
TRBV28	TRBJ1-1	12	TRBD1	few	CASSRGQSEAFF	TGTGCCAGCTCAAGGGGACAGTCTGAAGCTTTCTTT
TRBV4-1	TRBJ1-5	15	.	.	CASSQEWRDNQPQHF	TGCGCCAGCAGCCAAGAGTGGAGGGACAATCAGCCCCAGCATTTT
TRBV19	TRBJ1-1	13	.	.	CASRNRVSTEAFF	TGTGCCAGTAGGAACAGGGTGTCCACTGAAGCTTTCTTT
TRBV5-4	TRBJ2-1	15	.	.	CASSSAGEPYNEQFF	TGTGCCAGCAGCTCGGCTGGGGAGCCTTACAATGAGCAGTTCTTC
TRBV19	TRBJ2-1	14	.	once	CASRTSDTSGEQFF	TGTGCCAGCAGAACCTCGGATACAAGCGGTGAGCAGTTCTTC
TRBV5-1	TRBJ2-7	15	.	.	CASSIDWTKSYEQYF	TGCGCCAGCAGCATAGACTGGACAAAATCCTACGAGCAGTACTTC
TRBV10-1	TRBJ2-7	12	TRBD1	.	CARGQGTPEQYF	TGCGCCAGAGGACAGGGGACACCCGAGCAGTACTTC
TRBV10-2	TRBJ2-3	15	.	few	CASSVRDPQVATQYF	TGCGCCAGCAGTGTACGGGACCCCCAGGTGGCTACGCAGTATTTT
TRBV28	TRBJ2-7	16	.	.	CASEAWRADSSYEQYF	TGTGCCAGCGAGGCATGGCGGGCAGATAGTTCCTACGAGCAGTACTTC
TRBV28	TRBJ2-5	16	.	.	CASSEYAGVRRETQYF	TGTGCCAGCAGCGAATATGCGGGCGTCCGCCGGGAGACCCAGTACTTC
TRBV11-3	TRBJ2-2	17	.	.	CASSLSGTASWTGELFF	TGTGCCAGCAGCTTATCCGGGACCGCGTCGTGGACCGGGGAGCTGTTTTTT
TRBV5-4	TRBJ2-7	16	TRBD2	.	CASSLYSSGRANEQYF	TGTGCCAGCAGCTTGTATTCGTCCGGGAGGGCCAACGAGCAGTACTTC
TRBV5-1	TRBJ2-5	14	.	.	CASSGGQIQETQYF	TGCGCCAGCAGCGGGGGACAAATCCAAGAGACCCAGTACTTC
TRBV6-1	TRBJ1-1	11	.	.	CASSERYEAFF	TGTGCCAGCAGTGAGAGGTATGAAGCTTTCTTT
TRBV30	TRBJ1-5	13	.	.	CAWSVWGNQPQHF	TGTGCCTGGAGTGTATGGGGCAATCAGCCCCAGCATTTT
TRBV15	TRBJ2-5	14	.	.	CATSRRLGQETQYF	TGTGCCACCAGCAGACGATTGGGGCAAGAGACCCAGTACTTC